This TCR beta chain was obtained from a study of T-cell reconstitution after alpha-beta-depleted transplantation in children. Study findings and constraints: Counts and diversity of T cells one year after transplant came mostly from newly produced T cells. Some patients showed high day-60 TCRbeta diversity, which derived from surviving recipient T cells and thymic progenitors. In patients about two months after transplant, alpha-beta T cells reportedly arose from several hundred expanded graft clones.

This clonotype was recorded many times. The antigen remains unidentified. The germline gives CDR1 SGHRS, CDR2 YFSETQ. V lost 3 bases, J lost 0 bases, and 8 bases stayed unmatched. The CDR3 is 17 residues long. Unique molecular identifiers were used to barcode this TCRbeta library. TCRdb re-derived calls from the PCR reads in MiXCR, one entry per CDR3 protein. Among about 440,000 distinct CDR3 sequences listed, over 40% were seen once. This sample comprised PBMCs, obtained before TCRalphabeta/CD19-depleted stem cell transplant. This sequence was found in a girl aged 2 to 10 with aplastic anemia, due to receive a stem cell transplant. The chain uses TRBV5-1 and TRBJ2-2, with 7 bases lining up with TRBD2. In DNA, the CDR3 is TGCGCCAGCAGCTGGGGGGGGACCAAAGCGAACACCGGGGAGCTGTTTTTT. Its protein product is CASSWGGTKANTGELFF.